This is a list of T cell receptor beta chains from one sample in a study of blood T cell repertoires in COVID-19. The method was immunoSEQ multiplex PCR; TCRdb's version includes in-frame clones alone and lacks a portion of them. Among about 240,000 clones listed, 75% to 90% were seen once. Source material: peripheral blood. The receptors here all came from a man in his sixties who had recovered from COVID-19. The conserved cysteine and the conserved F or W are not part of the CDR3 here. D genes are given only for firm matches.

CDR3 protein: ASSGDYGGYT; V gene: TRBV5-1; J gene: TRBJ1-2; D gene: -
CDR3 protein: ASSRTSLGNEQF; V gene: TRBV11-2; J gene: TRBJ2-1; D gene: TRBD2
CDR3 protein: ASTRDSLNSPLH; V gene: TRBV6-6; J gene: TRBJ1-6; D gene: TRBD1
CDR3 protein: ATSSGQGLYGYT; V gene: TRBV15; J gene: TRBJ1-2; D gene: TRBD1
CDR3 protein: SASGTSGGNPYEQY; V gene: TRBV20-1; J gene: TRBJ2-7; D gene: TRBD2
CDR3 protein: ASTLGGFGNTIY; V gene: TRBV9; J gene: TRBJ1-3; D gene: TRBD1
CDR3 protein: ASSPGGYGYT; V gene: TRBV5-4; J gene: TRBJ1-2; D gene: TRBD1
CDR3 protein: ASSLVPGMNTEAF; V gene: TRBV5-1; J gene: TRBJ1-1; D gene: -
CDR3 protein: ASSPSVNTEAF; V gene: TRBV18; J gene: TRBJ1-1; D gene: -
CDR3 protein: ASSSMGDSSYNEQF; V gene: TRBV7-6; J gene: TRBJ2-1; D gene: -